These T cell receptor beta chains were read from a single sample in a study of cytomegalovirus exposure and HLA in healthy donors. The data were produced by immunoSEQ multiplex PCR, yet TCRdb's version contains in-frame clones alone and is incomplete. In the table there are about 160,000 clones, 81% of which are singletons. Sequenced sample: PBMCs. The source is a woman in her fifties or sixties in good health and CMV-seronegative. The CDR3 runs from the conserved cysteine through the conserved F or W. D genes are given only for firm matches. Expanded clones are given a class, and other clones once, few, many or no size at all.

d_call,j_call,clone_size,v_call,cdr3_aa,cdr3_nt
TRBD2,TRBJ2-3,once,TRBV9,CASSVGEGTLTDTQYF,TGTGCCAGCAGCGTAGGGGAGGGGACTCTCACAGATACGCAGTATTTT
.,TRBJ2-7,.,TRBV6-5,CASSYGHSYEQYF,TGTGCCAGCAGTTACGGACACTCCTATGAGCAGTACTTC
.,TRBJ2-7,once,TRBV7-9,CASSLAPGLGKYEQYF,TGTGCCAGCAGCTTAGCCCCCGGACTGGGAAAATACGAGCAGTACTTC
.,TRBJ2-5,.,TRBV11-2,CASSLGRAEGQETQYF,TGTGCCAGCAGCTTAGGAAGAGCTGAGGGCCAAGAGACCCAGTACTTC
.,TRBJ1-2,.,TRBV28,CASSLSPQVYGYTF,TGTGCCAGCAGTTTATCCCCACAAGTCTATGGCTACACCTTC
.,TRBJ1-1,.,TRBV6-1,CASSEALVVDTEAFF,TGTGCCAGCAGTGAAGCGCTGGTAGTGGACACTGAAGCTTTCTTT
TRBD1,TRBJ1-4,.,TRBV7-2,CASSLGALGGHEKLFF,TGTGCCAGCAGCTTAGGGGCCCTAGGGGGCCATGAAAAACTGTTTTTT
.,TRBJ1-1,.,TRBV11-2,CASSLEFSGHLTRNTEAFF,TGTGCCAGCAGCTTAGAATTCTCTGGGCATCTAACGAGGAACACTGAAGCTTTCTTT
.,TRBJ2-7,.,TRBV7-6,CASSLGGSGEQYF,TGTGCCAGCAGCTTAGGGGGCTCTGGCGAGCAGTACTTC
TRBD1,TRBJ2-7,.,TRBV7-2,CASSLVGTEPYEQYF,TGTGCCAGCAGCTTAGTCGGGACAGAGCCCTACGAGCAGTACTTC
.,TRBJ2-3,.,TRBV29-1,CSVATDTQYF,TGCAGCGTGGCCACAGATACGCAGTATTTT
.,TRBJ2-5,.,TRBV6-5,CASSYSIEETQYF,TGTGCCAGCAGTTACTCAATAGAAGAGACCCAGTACTTC
TRBD1,TRBJ2-1,.,TRBV10-1,CASSESPGGEQFF,TGCGCCAGCAGTGAGTCGCCAGGGGGTGAGCAGTTCTTC
.,TRBJ1-6,few,TRBV7-9,CASSLGSVGNSPLHF,TGTGCCAGCAGCTTAGGATCGGTCGGTAATTCACCCCTCCACTTT
.,TRBJ1-1,.,TRBV2,CASSDWLPRETEAFF,TGTGCCAGCAGTGATTGGCTTCCCAGGGAAACTGAAGCTTTCTTT
.,TRBJ1-4,.,TRBV15,CATSRGTYGNEKLFF,TGTGCCACCAGCAGAGGGACTTATGGAAATGAAAAACTGTTTTTT
TRBD1,TRBJ1-2,.,TRBV7-2,CASSVRTGDTYGYTF,TGTGCCAGCAGCGTACGGACAGGGGATACCTATGGCTACACCTTC
TRBD1,TRBJ2-5,.,TRBV19,CASSKDRGNPETQYF,TGTGCCAGTAGTAAGGACAGGGGAAACCCAGAGACCCAGTACTTC
.,TRBJ1-2,.,TRBV27,CASSLNRNNYGYTF,TGTGCCAGCAGTTTAAACAGAAATAACTATGGCTACACCTTC
.,TRBJ2-7,few,TRBV5-1,CASSSRGDLGEQYF,TGCGCCAGCAGCTCGCGTGGGGACTTAGGCGAGCAGTACTTC
TRBD2,TRBJ2-1,.,TRBV2,CASSDRAGGQGEQFF,TGTGCCAGCAGTGACAGAGCGGGGGGGCAAGGTGAGCAGTTCTTC
TRBD1,TRBJ1-6,.,TRBV19,CASSMKGGRGNSPLHF,TGTGCCAGTAGTATGAAAGGGGGCCGCGGTAATTCACCCCTCCACTTT
TRBD1,TRBJ2-3,.,TRBV10-3,CAISPGQGTDTQYF,TGTGCCATCAGCCCGGGACAGGGGACAGATACGCAGTATTTT
.,TRBJ1-5,few,TRBV5-5,CASSLGSSNQPQHF,TGTGCCAGCAGCTTAGGGAGTAGCAATCAGCCCCAGCATTTT
TRBD1,TRBJ2-1,few,TRBV7-2,CASSLAPDRGYEQFF,TGTGCCAGCAGCTTAGCTCCGGACAGGGGGTATGAGCAGTTCTTC
.,TRBJ1-1,few,TRBV9,CASSPWPAFF,TGTGCCAGCAGCCCATGGCCGGCTTTCTTT
.,TRBJ1-2,.,TRBV25-1,CASSDDRTSYGYTF,TGTGCCAGCAGTGATGACAGGACCTCCTATGGCTACACCTTC
.,TRBJ1-1,.,TRBV18,CASSSNKQGVSEAFF,TGTGCCAGCTCATCGAACAAACAGGGTGTCTCTGAAGCTTTCTTT
TRBD1,TRBJ2-3,.,TRBV19,CASSHRGRVDTQYF,TGTGCCAGTAGTCACAGGGGGCGCGTAGATACGCAGTATTTT
.,TRBJ2-7,.,TRBV9,CASSAQGTKAYEQYF,TGTGCCAGCAGCGCGCAGGGGACTAAAGCCTACGAGCAGTACTTC
.,TRBJ1-2,.,TRBV18,CASSPQEDYGYTF,TGTGCCAGCTCACCACAGGAGGACTATGGCTACACCTTC
TRBD1,TRBJ1-2,.,TRBV6-4,CASSNGQGGDGYTF,TGTGCCAGCAGCAACGGACAGGGCGGGGATGGCTACACCTTC
TRBD1,TRBJ2-3,.,TRBV18,CASSPSLGQGGNTQYF,TGTGCCAGCTCACCCTCCTTAGGACAGGGTGGCAATACGCAGTATTTT
.,TRBJ1-1,.,TRBV7-3,CASSSGLNTEAFF,TGTGCCAGCAGCTCAGGATTAAACACTGAAGCTTTCTTT
.,TRBJ2-2,.,TRBV7-9,CASSLVRNTGELFF,TGTGCCAGCAGCTTAGTGCGGAACACCGGGGAGCTGTTTTTT
.,TRBJ1-1,.,TRBV18,CASFPIDRPNTEAFF,TGTGCCAGCTTCCCCATCGACAGACCGAACACTGAAGCTTTCTTT
.,TRBJ2-1,.,TRBV6-6,CASSYSIVNEQFF,TGTGCCAGCAGTTACTCAATAGTCAATGAGCAGTTCTTC
TRBD2,TRBJ2-1,.,TRBV4-1,CASSQGGTSADEQFF,TGCGCCAGCAGCCAAGGCGGGACTAGCGCCGATGAGCAGTTCTTC
TRBD2,TRBJ2-5,.,TRBV4-2,CASSQELAGGYQETQYF,TGTGCCAGCAGCCAAGAACTAGCGGGGGGGTACCAAGAGACCCAGTACTTC
.,TRBJ2-2,.,TRBV9,CASSLYGTHTGELFF,TGTGCCAGTTCCTTGTATGGGACACACACCGGGGAGCTGTTTTTT
TRBD1,TRBJ2-7,.,TRBV30,CAWSGGGTGGYEQYF,TGTGCCTGGAGCGGTGGGGGGACAGGGGGCTACGAGCAGTACTTC
.,TRBJ2-1,.,TRBV14,CASSQDWLAKFF,TGTGCCAGCAGCCAAGATTGGCTAGCGAAGTTCTTC
TRBD1,TRBJ2-2,.,TRBV10-3,CAISPRLDRGRGTGELFF,TGTGCCATCAGCCCGCGGTTGGACAGGGGGCGTGGAACCGGGGAGCTGTTTTTT
TRBD2,TRBJ2-1,.,TRBV7-2,CASSQGLAGGRGFF,TGTGCCAGCAGCCAGGGACTAGCGGGAGGTCGAGGGTTCTTC
TRBD2,TRBJ2-1,.,TRBV7-2,CASSLMSSGREQFF,TGTGCCAGCAGCTTAATGTCTAGCGGGCGTGAGCAGTTCTTC